One and the same sample provided the 29 T cell receptor beta chains below, sequenced in a study of pediatric ulcerative colitis. TCRdb's table, derived via immunoSEQ multiplex PCR, lists solely in-frame clones and lacks some. The sample lists fewer than 45,000 clones, around four fifths seen once, with 20% to 25% in the top ten. Sequenced sample: blood. The receptors were sampled from a girl under 18 with moderate ulcerative colitis.

V gene TRBV11-2 combines with J gene TRBJ2-2, with TRBD2 matching 8 bases. CDR1 is SGHAT and CDR2 is FQNNGV in the germline V gene. V shed 1 base, J shed 5 bases, and the junction held 6 bases outside the gene matches. The CDR3 is 16 residues long. CDR3 nucleotides: TGTGCCAGCAGCTTAGGCGGGGGGCGCGGAACCGGGGAGCTGTTTTTT. Translated: CASSLGGGRGTGELFF.

This chain uses TRBV14 with TRBJ2-1; the D gene could be TRBD1 or TRBD2 (5 bases each). The CDR3 contains 18 residues. Looked up from germline, CDR1 is SGHDN and CDR2 is FVKESK. With 3 bases removed from V and 9 bases from J, the gap between germline ends came to 27 bases. DNA of the CDR3: TGTGCCAGCAGCCAGATACTAGACCGGGGCTACGCGGACGTTGAGCAGTTCTTC. Its protein is CASSQILDRGYADVEQFF.

The chain carries TRBV6-5 and TRBJ2-7, with 7 bases matching TRBD1. Germline values: CDR1 MNHEY, CDR2 SVGAGI. The junction had 10 bases not matched to a gene; V was cut back by 8 bases and J by 0 bases. The CDR3 has 15 residues. The CDR3 DNA reads TGTGCCAGCCAAAGGGGGCTTTCCACCTCCTACGAGCAGTACTTC. Protein product: CASQRGLSTSYEQYF.

The chain combines TRBV6-1 with TRBJ2-5; D may correspond to TRBD1 or TRBD2 (5 bases each). The germline CDR1 and CDR2 sequences are MNHNS and SASEGT. V was pared by 0 bases and J by 4 bases, with 12 bases between. This CDR3 spans 15 amino acids. CDR3 region: CASSEAPVRGETQYF. As DNA, the CDR3 is TGTGCCAGCAGTGAAGCTCCCGTGAGGGGAGAGACCCAGTACTTC.

This clone was counted once. The gene calls are TRBV7-2 and TRBJ2-7, with TRBD1 identical over 10 bases. Trimming removed 1 base from V and 2 bases from J; junction bases left unmatched: 8. CDR3 length: 17 residues. Germline CDR1 SGHTA, CDR2 FQGNSA. The CDR3 here is CASSLGIGQGGTYEQYF. CDR3 DNA: TGTGCCAGCAGCTTAGGAATCGGACAGGGGGGCACCTACGAGCAGTACTTC.

The V and J genes are TRBV28 and TRBJ2-6, with unresolved D. The germline V and J ends were trimmed by 8 bases and 2 bases, with 19 bases remaining between them. The CDR3 covers 17 residues. Germline CDR1 reads MDHEN; CDR2 reads SYDVKM. This CDR3 reads CASRTGLGWAGANVLTF. For the CDR3, the DNA is TGTGCCAGCCGTACGGGCCTCGGGTGGGCTGGGGCCAACGTCCTGACTTTC.

The chain uses TRBV7-2 and TRBJ2-4; D possibly corresponds to TRBD2 (6 bases). The CDR3 length is 16 residues. V lost 0 bases, J lost 0 bases, and 9 bases lay in between. Germline values: CDR1 SGHTA, CDR2 FQGNSA. CDR3 nucleotide sequence: TGTGCCAGCAGCTTAGCGTGGGGGGAAGCCAAAAACATTCAGTACTTC. Translating it yields CASSLAWGEAKNIQYF.

The gene calls are TRBV7-2 and TRBJ1-4; no definite D call. The germline V gene has CDR1 SGHTA and CDR2 FQGNSA. The CDR3 sequence is 15 residues long. The V gene lost 1 base and the J gene lost 3 bases, with 9 bases spanning the gap. CDR3 coding DNA: TGTGCCAGCAGCTTAGACAGCCTACCTAATGAAAAACTGTTTTTT. This gives the protein CASSLDSLPNEKLFF. The complete variable domain, with remaining parts taken from reference TRBV7-2 and TRBJ1-4, reads GAGVSQSPSNKVTEKGKDVELRCDPISGHTALYWYRQSLGQGLEFLIYFQGNSAPDKSGLPSDRFSAERTGGSVSTLTIQRTQQEDSAVYLCASSLDSLPNEKLFFGSGTQLSVL.

This clone was recorded a few times. The rearrangement links TRBV6-1 to TRBJ1-2; D gene ambiguous. V was pared by 2 bases and J by 2 bases, with 6 bases between. CDR3 length: 13 amino acids. CDR1 is MNHNS and CDR2 is SASEGT in the germline V gene. CDR3 sequence: CASSELKNYGYTF. CDR3 sequence (DNA): TGTGCCAGCAGTGAACTGAAGAACTATGGCTACACCTTC.

This chain joins TRBV27 and TRBJ2-1, with 7 nucleotides matching TRBD2. Looked up from germline, CDR1 is MNHEY and CDR2 is SMNVEV (reference sequence). There are 15 residues in the CDR3. V shed 4 bases, J shed 8 bases, and the junction held 11 bases outside the gene matches. The CDR3 DNA reads as TGTGCCAGCAGTTCGACTAGCCCTGATGGCGATGAGCAGTTCTTC. Its translation is CASSSTSPDGDEQFF.

The chain employs TRBV11-1 and TRBJ1-1; D remains ambiguous. Germline loops: CDR1 SGHAT, CDR2 FQDESV (reference sequence). V lost 5 bases, J lost 1 base, and 14 bases lay in between. There are 15 residues in the CDR3. This chain's CDR3 is CASSLWARENTEAFF. CDR3 in DNA: TGTGCCAGCAGCCTCTGGGCCCGGGAGAACACTGAAGCTTTCTTT.

The rearrangement uses TRBV7-9 and TRBJ1-1; D is ambiguous. Looked up from germline, CDR1 is SEHNR and CDR2 is FQNEAQ (reference sequence). The CDR3 has 15 residues. V dropped 2 bases and J dropped 1 base, with 11 bases sitting between them. The DNA of the CDR3 is TGTGCCAGCAGCTTAACGCCAGAAGGGAACACTGAAGCTTTCTTT. Its protein is CASSLTPEGNTEAFF. The full variable domain, with the rest looked up from reference TRBV7-9 and TRBJ1-1, is DTGVSQNPRHKITKRGQNVTFRCDPISEHNRLYWYRQTLGQGPEFLTYFQNEAQLEKSRLLSDRFSAERPKGSFSTLEIQRTEQGDSAMYLCASSLTPEGNTEAFFGQGTRLTVV.

The chain uses TRBV4-2 and TRBJ1-3; D gene uncertain. CDR3 length equals 15 residues. The V and J ends lost 2 bases and 4 bases respectively, with 12 bases between them. From germline, CDR1 is LGHNA and CDR2 YNFKEQ. This CDR3 reads CASSQPNTPGNTIYF. The CDR3 nucleotides read TGTGCCAGCAGCCAACCTAACACCCCCGGAAACACCATATATTTT.

The chain is built from TRBV30 and TRBJ2-3, with TRBD1 matching over 7 bases. Germline CDR1 GTSNPN, CDR2 SVGIG (reference sequence). V shed 2 bases and J 6 bases; nucleotides not matched to a gene: 14. The CDR3 consists of 16 residues. The DNA of the CDR3 is TGTGCCTGGAGTAACCGGCAGGGGGTCCCCTCGGATACGCAGTATTTT. This encodes CAWSNRQGVPSDTQYF.

The CDR3 reads CAWNRPESLTYEQYF. In nucleotides, the CDR3 is TGTGCCTGGAATAGACCCGAGTCCTTGACCTACGAGCAGTACTTC. V usage is TRBV30 and J usage is TRBJ2-7; D call uncertain. Germline V CDR1 and CDR2: GTSNPN, SVGIG (reference sequence). The CDR3 is 15 amino acids. V lost 4 bases, J lost 2 bases, and 18 bases lay in between.

The chain joins TRBV19 to TRBJ2-7; 12 nucleotides match TRBD1. V gave up 4 bases and J gave up 7 bases; unmatched junction bases: 8. Germline assignment: CDR1 LNHDA and CDR2 SQIVND (reference sequence). The CDR3 has 15 residues. This CDR3 is CASSRSRDRGLEQYF. CDR3 nucleotides: TGTGCCAGTAGTAGGTCCCGGGACAGGGGGCTGGAGCAGTACTTC.

The chain joins TRBV30 to TRBJ1-5; the D gene is possibly TRBD1 (6 bases). The V end was cut by 3 bases, the J end by 5 bases, with 11 bases between. The CDR3 consists of 13 residues. CDR1 and CDR2 (germline): GTSNPN, SVGIG (reference sequence). Written as DNA, the CDR3 is TGTGCCTGGAGCCCCGGGACATATCAGCCCCAGCATTTT. It yields the protein CAWSPGTYQPQHF.

The rearrangement links TRBV5-6 to TRBJ2-2; D gene uncertain. Germline CDR1 and CDR2: SGHDT and YYEEEE. The V end lost 0 bases, the J end lost 1 base, and 10 bases lay between the germline ends. CDR3 length: 16 residues. DNA for the CDR3: TGTGCCAGCAGCTTGGACCGATCCGGGAACACCGGGGAGCTGTTTTTT. The encoded protein is CASSLDRSGNTGELFF.

CDR3 in amino acids: CASSPQGALREQYF. The CDR3 nucleotides are TGCGCCAGCAGCCCACAGGGGGCGCTTCGGGAGCAGTACTTC. This chain connects TRBV4-1 to TRBJ2-7; TRBD1 aligns across 9 bases. V was clipped by 4 bases and J by 7 bases; unmatched bases: 8. CDR3 length: 14 residues. CDR1 is MGHRA, CDR2 YSYEKL, per germline.

This clone was seen once. The chain uses TRBV27 and TRBJ2-6; 9 bases are a match to TRBD1. V was clipped by 4 bases and J by 5 bases; unmatched bases: 18. Germline CDR1 and CDR2: MNHEY and SMNVEV (reference sequence). The CDR3 is made up of 20 amino acids. CDR3 DNA: TGTGCCAGCAGTTCCTACAGGGGGCTTGGGTCCTCGGAGAGGGCCAACGTCCTGACTTTC. Encoded protein: CASSSYRGLGSSERANVLTF.

This chain links TRBV7-2 with TRBJ1-2, with TRBD1 as a possible D gene (6 bases). The CDR3 length is 16 residues. From germline, CDR1 is SGHTA and CDR2 FQGNSA. With 1 base removed from V and 3 bases from J, the gap between germline ends came to 15 bases. CDR3 amino acids: CASSLEGGAPYYGYTF. CDR3 nucleotide sequence: TGTGCCAGCAGCTTAGAGGGGGGGGCGCCCTACTATGGCTACACCTTC.

In its sample, this clone was seen once. The rearrangement links TRBV5-4 to TRBJ2-7, with a tentative D call TRBD2 (5 bases). Germline CDR1 and CDR2: SGHNT and YYREEE (reference sequence). V shed 0 bases and J shed 6 bases, with 16 bases lying between them. The CDR3 is 15 amino acids. CDR3 loop: CASSLDYLGGSEQYF. The CDR3 DNA sequence: TGTGCCAGCAGCTTGGACTACCTGGGTGGGAGCGAGCAGTACTTC.

This clone was counted a few times. The J gene is TRBJ1-1, the V gene TRBV27, with D possibly TRBD1 on 5 matching bases. Trimming shortened V by 2 bases and J by 7 bases, and 11 bases separated the two germline ends. This CDR3 is built from 13 residues. Per germline, CDR1 MNHEY and CDR2 SMNVEV (reference sequence). The CDR3 bases are TGTGCCAGCAGTTTAGGGGCAGGGTTTGAAGCTTTCTTT. This gives the protein CASSLGAGFEAFF.

This clone has a handful of counts. This rearrangement joins TRBV28 to TRBJ1-5; no definite D call. V lost 2 bases and J lost 7, with 3 bases in between. CDR1 MDHEN and CDR2 SYDVKM come from the germline V gene. This CDR3 is built from 11 residues. CDR3 residues: CASSLGQPQHF. DNA for the CDR3: TGTGCCAGCAGTTTAGGGCAGCCCCAGCATTTT.

This chain uses TRBV6-1 with TRBJ1-5; unclear D gene. The CDR3 totals 16 residues. The V gene's germline CDR1 is MNHNS and CDR2 SASEGT. V was trimmed by 1 base and J by 0 bases, leaving 10 bases between them. CDR3 sequence: CASSEVWLYSNQPQHF. CDR3 bases: TGTGCCAGCAGTGAAGTTTGGCTTTATAGCAATCAGCCCCAGCATTTT.

The rearrangement joins TRBV7-2 to TRBJ2-5, with D unresolved. The CDR3 length is 15 residues. Between the trimmed V and J ends, which lost 5 bases and 6 bases, there was a span of 19 bases. From germline, CDR1 is SGHTA and CDR2 FQGNSA. The DNA of the CDR3 is TGTGCCAGCAGCGCAAACCCGCTGGGTAGCCAGACCCAGTACTTC. Translating gives CASSANPLGSQTQYF.

This clone has a single count. A read error likely explains this, since a far larger clone differs by one base. Other DNA sequences in this specimen translate into the identical CDR3. The DNA for the CDR3 is TGTGCCAGCAGCTTAGGGACTAGCGGGGGCTACAATGAGCAGTTCTTC. It codes for CASSLGTSGGYNEQFF. V usage is TRBV5-4 and J usage is TRBJ2-1; 14 bases are a match to TRBD2. Germline lookup yields CDR1 SGHNT and CDR2 YYREEE (reference sequence). V gave up 2 bases and J gave up 3 bases; unmatched junction bases: 1. The CDR3 sequence is 16 residues long.

DNA of the CDR3: TGTGCCAGCTCACTTGGTCGAGTCGGGGGAAGCTATGGCTACACCTTC. Protein sequence: CASSLGRVGGSYGYTF. The V gene is TRBV28, the J gene TRBJ1-2, with D perhaps matching TRBD1 (5 bases). The germline CDR1 and CDR2 sequences are MDHEN and SYDVKM. CDR3 size: 16 residues. V was trimmed by 8 bases and J by 4 bases, leaving 23 bases between them.

The chain employs TRBV5-4 and TRBJ1-1; D ambiguous. Looked up from germline, CDR1 is SGHNT and CDR2 is YYREEE (reference sequence). The germline V and J ends were trimmed by 3 bases and 3 bases, with 15 bases remaining between them. The CDR3 extends over 15 amino acids. CDR3 residues: CASSWTLGGDTEAFF. CDR3 nucleotide sequence: TGTGCCAGCAGCTGGACTCTAGGTGGGGACACTGAAGCTTTCTTT.